The clone carrying this TCR beta chain has a handful of counts. These data come from a study of response to subunit inactivated influenza vaccine. This CDR3 spans 15 amino acids. V was cut by 3 bases and J by 5 bases, with 16 bases left in between. TCRdb redid the calling of the RT-PCR reads with MiXCR, one entry per CDR3 protein. The sample includes about 800,000 distinct CDR3 sequences, around 20% of them seen just once. The receptor's source is a man aged 45 to 65 who received an inactivated influenza vaccine. The sequences come from PBMCs from blood, collected 4 to 6 days after vaccination. This chain connects TRBV12-3 or TRBV12-4 to TRBJ1-2; D remains unclear. CDR3 in DNA: TGTGCCAGCAGTTTGGAAGGCCGCCCTTTATATGGCTACACCTTC. This encodes CASSLEGRPLYGYTF.